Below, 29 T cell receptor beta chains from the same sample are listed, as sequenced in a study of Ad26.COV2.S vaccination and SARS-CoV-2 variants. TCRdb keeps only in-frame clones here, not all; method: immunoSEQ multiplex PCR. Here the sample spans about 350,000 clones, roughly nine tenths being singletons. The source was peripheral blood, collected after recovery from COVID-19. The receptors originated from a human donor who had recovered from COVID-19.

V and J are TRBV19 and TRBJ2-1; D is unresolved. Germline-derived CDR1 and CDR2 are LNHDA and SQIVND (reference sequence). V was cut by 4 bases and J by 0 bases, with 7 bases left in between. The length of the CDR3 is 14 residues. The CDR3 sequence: CASSTTSSYNEQFF. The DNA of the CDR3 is TGTGCCAGTAGTACTACGAGCTCCTACAATGAGCAGTTCTTC. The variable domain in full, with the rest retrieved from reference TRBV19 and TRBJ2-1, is DGGITQSPKYLFRKEGQNVTLSCEQNLNHDAMYWYRQDPGQGLRLIYYSQIVNDFQKGDIAEGYSVSREKKESFPLTVTSAQKNPTAFYLCASSTTSSYNEQFFGPGTRLTVL.

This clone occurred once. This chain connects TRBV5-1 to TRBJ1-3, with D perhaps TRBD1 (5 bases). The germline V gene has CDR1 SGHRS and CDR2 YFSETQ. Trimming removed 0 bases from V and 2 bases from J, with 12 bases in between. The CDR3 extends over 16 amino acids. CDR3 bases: TGCGCCAGCAGCTTGGGACCGGGGGGAACTGGAAACACCATATATTTT. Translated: CASSLGPGGTGNTIYF. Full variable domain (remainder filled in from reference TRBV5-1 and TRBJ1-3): KAGVTQTPRYLIKTRGQQVTLSCSPISGHRSVSWYQQTPGQGLQFLFEYFSETQRNKGNFPGRFSGRQFSNSRSEMNVSTLELGDSALYLCASSLGPGGTGNTIYFGEGSWLTVV.

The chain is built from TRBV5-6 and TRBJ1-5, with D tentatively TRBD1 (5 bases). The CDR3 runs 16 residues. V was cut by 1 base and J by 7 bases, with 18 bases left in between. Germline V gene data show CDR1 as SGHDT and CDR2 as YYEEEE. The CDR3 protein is CASSLYRVQGGQPQHF. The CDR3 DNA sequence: TGTGCCAGCAGCTTGTACCGGGTGCAGGGAGGACAGCCCCAGCATTTT.

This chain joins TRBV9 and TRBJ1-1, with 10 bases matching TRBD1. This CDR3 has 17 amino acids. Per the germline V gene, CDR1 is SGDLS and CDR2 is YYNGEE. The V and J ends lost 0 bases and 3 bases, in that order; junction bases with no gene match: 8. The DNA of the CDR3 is TGTGCCAGCAGCGTAGCTTTGACAGGGGGCGCAGACACTGAAGCTTTCTTT. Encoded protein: CASSVALTGGADTEAFF.

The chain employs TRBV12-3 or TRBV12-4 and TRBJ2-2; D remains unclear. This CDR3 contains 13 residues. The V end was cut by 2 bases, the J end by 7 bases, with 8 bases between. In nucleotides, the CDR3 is TGTGCCAGCAGTTTAAAGGGATTCGGGGAGCTGTTTTTT. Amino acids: CASSLKGFGELFF.

The CDR3 loop is CASSAQIRGAEQYF. The CDR3 DNA reads as TGTGCCAGCAGCGCCCAAATCAGGGGGGCCGAGCAGTACTTC. The gene calls are TRBV9 and TRBJ2-7, with D perhaps TRBD1 (7 bases). CDR1 and CDR2 from the germline V gene are SGDLS and YYNGEE. CDR3 length: 14 amino acids. V lost 3 bases to trimming and J lost 6 bases, with 16 bases between them.

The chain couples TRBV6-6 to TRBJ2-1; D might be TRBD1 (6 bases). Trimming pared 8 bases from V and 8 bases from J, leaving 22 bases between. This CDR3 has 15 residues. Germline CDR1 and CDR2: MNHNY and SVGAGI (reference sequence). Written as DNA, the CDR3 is TGTGCCAGCTTGGGGACAACAGGCCGCCGGGATGAGCAGTTCTTC. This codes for CASLGTTGRRDEQFF.

For the CDR3, the DNA is TGTGCCAGCAGCCAGAGAAGGGAGACCCAGTACTTC. Its translation is CASSQRRETQYF. The rearrangement joins TRBV7-8 to TRBJ2-5; D ambiguous. The CDR3 sequence is 12 residues long. V was clipped by 5 bases and J by 5 bases, with 9 bases between them. Germline CDR1 reads SGHVS; CDR2 reads FQNEAQ. Full variable domain (outside the CDR3, taken from reference TRBV7-8 and TRBJ2-5): GAGVSQSPRYKVAKRGQDVALRCDPISGHVSLFWYQQALGQGPEFLTYFQNEAQLDKSGLPSDRFFAERPEGSVSTLKIQRTQQEDSAVYLCASSQRRETQYFGPGTRLLVL.

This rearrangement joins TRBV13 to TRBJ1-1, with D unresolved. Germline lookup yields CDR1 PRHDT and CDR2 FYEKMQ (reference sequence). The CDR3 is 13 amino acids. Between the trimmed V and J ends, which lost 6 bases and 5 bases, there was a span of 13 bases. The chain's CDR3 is CASRPQGRTEAFF. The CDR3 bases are TGTGCCAGCAGGCCCCAAGGAAGGACTGAAGCTTTCTTT.

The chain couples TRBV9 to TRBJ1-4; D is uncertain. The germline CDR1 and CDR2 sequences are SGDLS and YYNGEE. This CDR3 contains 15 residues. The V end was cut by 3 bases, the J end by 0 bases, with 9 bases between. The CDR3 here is CASSAHSATNEKLFF. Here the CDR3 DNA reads TGTGCCAGCAGCGCTCATTCTGCAACTAATGAAAAACTGTTTTTT.

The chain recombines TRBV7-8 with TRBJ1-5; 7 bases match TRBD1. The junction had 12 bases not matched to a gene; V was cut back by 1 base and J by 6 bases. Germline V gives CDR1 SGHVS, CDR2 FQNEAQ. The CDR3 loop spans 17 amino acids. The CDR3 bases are TGTGCCAGCAGCTTAGGGGGGGGCAGGGGGATTTTTCAGCCCCAGCATTTT. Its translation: CASSLGGGRGIFQPQHF.

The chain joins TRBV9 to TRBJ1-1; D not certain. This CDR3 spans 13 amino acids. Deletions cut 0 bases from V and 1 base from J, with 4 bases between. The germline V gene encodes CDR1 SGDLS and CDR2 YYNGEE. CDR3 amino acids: CASSVAKNTEAFF. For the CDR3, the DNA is TGTGCCAGCAGCGTAGCCAAGAACACTGAAGCTTTCTTT.

This CDR3 reads CASSLFGRSYEQYF. The CDR3 DNA is TGTGCCAGCAGTTTATTCGGTAGGTCCTACGAGCAGTACTTC. This sequence joins TRBV27 and TRBJ2-7; D is undetermined. CDR1 is MNHEY and CDR2 is SMNVEV in the germline V gene (reference sequence). The ends were cut back, 1 base at V and 1 base at J, with 8 bases in the middle. The CDR3 is made up of 14 amino acids.

The CDR3 DNA follows: TGTGCCAGCAGCCAAGAGACGGGCTTCCAAGAGACCCAGTACTTC. Its translation: CASSQETGFQETQYF. The chain couples TRBV3-1 (or the pseudogene TRBV3-2) to TRBJ2-5; D is undetermined. Trimming removed 0 bases at V and 1 base at J, with 9 bases between. This CDR3 is 15 amino acids long. From germline, CDR1 is LGHDT and CDR2 YNNKEL (reference sequence).

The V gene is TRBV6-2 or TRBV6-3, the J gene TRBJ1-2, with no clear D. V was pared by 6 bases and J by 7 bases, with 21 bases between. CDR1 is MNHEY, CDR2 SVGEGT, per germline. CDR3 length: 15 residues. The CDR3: CASSKGGFPHGGYTF. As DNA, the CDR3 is TGTGCCAGCAGCAAAGGCGGTTTTCCTCACGGTGGCTACACCTTC.

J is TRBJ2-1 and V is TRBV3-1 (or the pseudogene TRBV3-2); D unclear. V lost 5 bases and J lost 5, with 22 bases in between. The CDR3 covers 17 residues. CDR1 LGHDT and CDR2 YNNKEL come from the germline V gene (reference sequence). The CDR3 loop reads CASSSIITSSLNNEQFF. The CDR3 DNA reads TGTGCCAGCAGCTCGATTATTACCTCAAGCCTTAACAATGAGCAGTTCTTC.

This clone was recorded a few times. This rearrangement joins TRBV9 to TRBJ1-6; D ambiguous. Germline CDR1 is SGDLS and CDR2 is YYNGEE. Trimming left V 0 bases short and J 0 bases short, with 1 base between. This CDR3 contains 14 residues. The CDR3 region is CASSVASYNSPLHF. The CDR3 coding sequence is TGTGCCAGCAGCGTAGCCTCCTATAATTCACCCCTCCACTTT.

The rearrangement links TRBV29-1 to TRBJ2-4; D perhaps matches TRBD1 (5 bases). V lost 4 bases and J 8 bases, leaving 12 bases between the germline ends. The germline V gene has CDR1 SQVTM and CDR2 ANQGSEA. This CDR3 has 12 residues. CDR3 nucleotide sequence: TGCAGCGTTGGACCAGGGTCGGACATTCAGTACTTC. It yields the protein CSVGPGSDIQYF. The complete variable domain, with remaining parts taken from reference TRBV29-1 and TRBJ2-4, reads SAVISQKPSRDICQRGTSLTIQCQVDSQVTMMFWYRQQPGQSLTLIATANQGSEATYESGFVIDKFPISRPNLTFSTLTVSNMSPEDSSIYLCSVGPGSDIQYFGAGTRLSVL.

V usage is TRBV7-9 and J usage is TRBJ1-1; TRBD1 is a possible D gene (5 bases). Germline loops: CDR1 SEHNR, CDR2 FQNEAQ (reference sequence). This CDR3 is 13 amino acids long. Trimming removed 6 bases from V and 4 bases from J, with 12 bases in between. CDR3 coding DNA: TGTGCCAGCAGGGGGGGGATGAGCACTGAAGCTTTCTTT. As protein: CASRGGMSTEAFF.

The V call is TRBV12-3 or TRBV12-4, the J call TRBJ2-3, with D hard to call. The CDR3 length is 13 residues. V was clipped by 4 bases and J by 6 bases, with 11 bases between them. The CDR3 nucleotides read TGTGCCAGCAGTTCCGAGGACGGCGATACGCAGTATTTT. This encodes CASSSEDGDTQYF.

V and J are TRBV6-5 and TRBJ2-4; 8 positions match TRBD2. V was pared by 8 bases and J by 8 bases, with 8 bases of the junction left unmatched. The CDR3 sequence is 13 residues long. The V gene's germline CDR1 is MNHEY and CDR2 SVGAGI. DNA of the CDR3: TGTGCCAGCCGCCGCGGGGGGTCGGACATTCAGTACTTC. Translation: CASRRGGSDIQYF.

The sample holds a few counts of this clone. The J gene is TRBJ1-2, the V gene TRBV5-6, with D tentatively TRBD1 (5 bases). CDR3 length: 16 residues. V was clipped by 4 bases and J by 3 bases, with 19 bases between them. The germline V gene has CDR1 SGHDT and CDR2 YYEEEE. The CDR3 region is CASSPRGGRWDYGYTF. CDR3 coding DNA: TGTGCCAGCAGCCCCCGGGGGGGAAGATGGGACTATGGCTACACCTTC.

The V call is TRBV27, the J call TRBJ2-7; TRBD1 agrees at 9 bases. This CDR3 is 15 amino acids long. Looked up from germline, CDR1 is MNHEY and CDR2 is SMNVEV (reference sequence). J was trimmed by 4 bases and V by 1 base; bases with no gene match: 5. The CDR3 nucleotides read TGTGCCAGCAGTTTATTGCGGGACAGGGTTTACGAGCAGTACTTC. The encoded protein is CASSLLRDRVYEQYF.

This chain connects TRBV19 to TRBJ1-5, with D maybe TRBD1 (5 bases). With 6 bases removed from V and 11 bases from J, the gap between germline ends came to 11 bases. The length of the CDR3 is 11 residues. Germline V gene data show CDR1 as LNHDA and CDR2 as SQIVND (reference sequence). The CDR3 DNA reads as TGTGCCAGTAGAGCCGCGGGGGCCCAGCATTTT. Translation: CASRAAGAQHF.

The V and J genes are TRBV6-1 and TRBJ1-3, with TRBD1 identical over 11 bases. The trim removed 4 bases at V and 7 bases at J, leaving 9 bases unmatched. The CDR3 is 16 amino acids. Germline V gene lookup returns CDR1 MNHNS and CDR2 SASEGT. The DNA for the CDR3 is TGTGCCAGCAGTGGCCGGACAGGGGGCCGCGAGAACACCATATATTTT. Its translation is CASSGRTGGRENTIYF.

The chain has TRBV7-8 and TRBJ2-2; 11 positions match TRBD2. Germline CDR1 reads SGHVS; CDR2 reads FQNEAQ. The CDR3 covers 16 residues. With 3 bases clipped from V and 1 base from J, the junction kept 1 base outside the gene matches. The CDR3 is CASSFLAGGNTGELFF. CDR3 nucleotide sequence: TGTGCCAGCAGCTTTCTAGCGGGGGGGAACACCGGGGAGCTGTTTTTT.

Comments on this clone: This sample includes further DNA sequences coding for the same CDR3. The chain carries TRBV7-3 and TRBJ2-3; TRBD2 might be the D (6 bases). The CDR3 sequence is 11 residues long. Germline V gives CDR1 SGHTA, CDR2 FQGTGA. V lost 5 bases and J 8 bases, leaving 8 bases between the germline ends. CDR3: CASSPGGTQYF. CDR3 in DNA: TGTGCCAGCAGCCCCGGGGGTACGCAGTATTTT.

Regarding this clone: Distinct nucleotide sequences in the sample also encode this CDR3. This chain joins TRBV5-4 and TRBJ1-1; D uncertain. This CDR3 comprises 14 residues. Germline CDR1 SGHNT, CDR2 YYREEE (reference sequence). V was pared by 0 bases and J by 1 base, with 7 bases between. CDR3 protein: CASSLGGRNTEAFF. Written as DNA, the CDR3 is TGTGCCAGCAGCTTGGGAGGGAGGAACACTGAAGCTTTCTTT.

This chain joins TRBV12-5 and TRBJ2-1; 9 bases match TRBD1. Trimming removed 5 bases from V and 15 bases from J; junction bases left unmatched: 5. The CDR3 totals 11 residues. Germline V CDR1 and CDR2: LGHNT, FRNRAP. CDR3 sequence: CASGGTGPGFF. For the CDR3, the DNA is TGTGCTAGTGGTGGGACAGGGCCGGGGTTCTTC.